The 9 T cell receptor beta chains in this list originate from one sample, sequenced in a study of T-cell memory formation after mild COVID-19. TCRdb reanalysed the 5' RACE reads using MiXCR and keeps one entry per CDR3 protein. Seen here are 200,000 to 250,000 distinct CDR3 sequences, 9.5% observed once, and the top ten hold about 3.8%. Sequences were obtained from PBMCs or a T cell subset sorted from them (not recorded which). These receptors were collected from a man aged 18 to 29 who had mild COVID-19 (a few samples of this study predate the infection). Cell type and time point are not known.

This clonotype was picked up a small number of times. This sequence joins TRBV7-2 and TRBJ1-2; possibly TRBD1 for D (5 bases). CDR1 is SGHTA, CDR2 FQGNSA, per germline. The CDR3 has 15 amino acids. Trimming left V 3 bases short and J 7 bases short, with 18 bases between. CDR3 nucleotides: TGTGCCAGCAGCTTTATGACAGCTGATTTAACTGGCTACACCTTC. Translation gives CASSFMTADLTGYTF.

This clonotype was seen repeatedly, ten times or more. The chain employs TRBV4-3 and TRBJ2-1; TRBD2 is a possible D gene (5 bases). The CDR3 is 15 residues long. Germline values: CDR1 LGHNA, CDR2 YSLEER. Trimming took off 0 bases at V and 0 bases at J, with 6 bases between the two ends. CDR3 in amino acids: CASSQESGSYNEQFF. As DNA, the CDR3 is TGCGCCAGCAGCCAAGAGAGCGGCTCCTACAATGAGCAGTTCTTC.

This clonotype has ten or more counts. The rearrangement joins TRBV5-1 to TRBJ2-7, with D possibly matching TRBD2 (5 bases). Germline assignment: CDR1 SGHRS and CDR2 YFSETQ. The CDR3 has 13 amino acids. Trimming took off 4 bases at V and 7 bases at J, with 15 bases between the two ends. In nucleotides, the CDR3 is TGCGCCAGCAGCCAGGACCGGGATGGGGAGCAGTACTTC. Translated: CASSQDRDGEQYF.

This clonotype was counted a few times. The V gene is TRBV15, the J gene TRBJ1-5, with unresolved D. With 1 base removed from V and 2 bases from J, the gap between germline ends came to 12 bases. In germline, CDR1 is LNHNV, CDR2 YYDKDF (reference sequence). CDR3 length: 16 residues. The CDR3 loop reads CATSRGGSRGNQPQHF. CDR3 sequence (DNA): TGTGCCACCAGCAGAGGAGGGAGTCGGGGCAATCAGCCCCAGCATTTT.

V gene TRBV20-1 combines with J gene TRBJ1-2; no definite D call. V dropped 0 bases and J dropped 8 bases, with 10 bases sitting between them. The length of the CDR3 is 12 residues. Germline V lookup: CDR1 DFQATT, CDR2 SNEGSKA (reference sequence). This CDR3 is CSAREPLWGYTF. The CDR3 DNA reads TGCAGTGCTAGAGAACCCCTCTGGGGCTACACCTTC.

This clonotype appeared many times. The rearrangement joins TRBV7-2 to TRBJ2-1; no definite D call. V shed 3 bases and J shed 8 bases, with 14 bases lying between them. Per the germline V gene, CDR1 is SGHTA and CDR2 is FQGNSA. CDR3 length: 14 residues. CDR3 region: CASSFWGTVHEQFF. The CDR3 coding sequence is TGTGCCAGCAGCTTTTGGGGTACGGTGCATGAGCAGTTCTTC.

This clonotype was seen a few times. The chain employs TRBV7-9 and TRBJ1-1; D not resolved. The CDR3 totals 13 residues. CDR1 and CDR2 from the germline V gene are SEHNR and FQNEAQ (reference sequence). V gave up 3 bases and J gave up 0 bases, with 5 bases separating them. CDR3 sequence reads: CASSFRLNTEAFF. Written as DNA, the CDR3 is TGTGCCAGCAGCTTTCGACTGAACACTGAAGCTTTCTTT.

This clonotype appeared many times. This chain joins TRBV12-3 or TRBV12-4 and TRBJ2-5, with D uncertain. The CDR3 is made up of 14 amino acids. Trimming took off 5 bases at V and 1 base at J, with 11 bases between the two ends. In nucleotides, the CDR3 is TGTGCCAGCAGTCCGGTACAGACCCAAGAGACCCAGTACTTC. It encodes CASSPVQTQETQYF.

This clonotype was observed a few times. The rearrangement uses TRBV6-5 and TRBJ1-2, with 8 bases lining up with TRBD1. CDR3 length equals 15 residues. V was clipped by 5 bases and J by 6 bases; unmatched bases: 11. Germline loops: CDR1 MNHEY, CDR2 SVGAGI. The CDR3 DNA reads TGTGCCAGCAGTATGACAGGGGTCGGTTGGGATGGCTACACCTTC. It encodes CASSMTGVGWDGYTF.